These T cell receptor beta chains were read from a single sample in a study of sequential checkpoint blockade in melanoma. Profiling relied on immunoSEQ multiplex PCR, and the TCRdb table lists in-frame clones only, not all of them. The top ten clones hold 16% of a sample with around 6,100 clones, over 20% of them seen once. Material: tumor tissue (inferred from file names), obtained from a patient given nivolumab and ipilimumab in sequence. Receptors originate from a human donor with melanoma. Each CDR3 is given with its conserved first and last residue. A D gene is named only where the DNA matches it firmly.

d_call v_call cdr3_aa
NA TRBV6-4 CASSAYNEQFF
NA TRBV19 CASSIGGPLSYEQYF
TRBD1 TRBV11-3 CASSPRGQGTYGYTF
TRBD2 TRBV5-1 CASSTTSGRGGHYEQYF
NA TRBV6-8 CASSYDSARVEPQHF
NA TRBV30 CAWKRDKGLGSYNEQFF
TRBD1 TRBV6-8 CASSTGQLNTEAFF
TRBD1 TRBV19 CASSLPQGIGVTQYF
NA TRBV14 CASRAAYQETQYF
TRBD1 TRBV6-8 CASRLTGVQPQHF
NA TRBV6-8 CASRPKLDNSNQPQHF
NA TRBV11-3 CASRSRRESGEAFF
NA TRBV23-1 CASSSGGTTEAFF
NA TRBV7-6 CASSFEKHIGHGYTF
NA TRBV14 CASSFSGRVTEAFF
TRBD1 TRBV18 CASSSQGPPGNTIYF
NA TRBV11-3 CASSLFDRNAGNTIYF
NA TRBV6-8 CASSYRPSRGRNIQYF
NA TRBV11-3 CASSLLGETVRETQYF
TRBD2 TRBV5-1 CASSSYSGRAGELFF
NA TRBV10-3 CAISESGGVETQYF
NA TRBV23-1 CASTQERSYEQYF
NA TRBV6-8 CASSYSSDTLGNTIYF
TRBD2 TRBV4-3 CASSQDRLAGTEQFF
NA TRBV11-3 CASSFYGYTGELFF
TRBD2 TRBV29-1 CSVKSGRASEQFF
NA TRBV11-3 CASSSLPGIANEKLFF
TRBD2 TRBV10-2 CASSVGLAGGSHEQFF
TRBD2 TRBV9 CASSLGLRDYSRSYEQYF
TRBD2 TRBV11-3 CASSSVRASGSYNEQFF
NA TRBV6-4 CASILGPGLAGRGVQTQYF
NA TRBV6-7 CASRLGVEQYF
NA TRBV6-8 CASSLGSYGYTF
NA TRBV6-8 CASGGAYDGYTF
NA TRBV5-1 CASRTGSLQETQYF
TRBD2 TRBV6-8 CASSYSTIAGGVAGELFF
TRBD2 TRBV11-3 CASSLTATSASSYNEQFF
TRBD2 TRBV7-2 CASSSRLAGGRNEQFF
NA TRBV23-1 CASSLVGWVGSYEQYF
TRBD1 TRBV19 CASSLGTGNTEAFF
TRBD1 TRBV11-3 CASSSRTGPTEAFF
NA TRBV23-1 CASSLGGFETQYF
TRBD2 TRBV11-3 CASSPGLSGGAFSDTQYF
NA TRBV6-8 CASSAGFQPQHF
TRBD1 TRBV5-1 CASSSGTGLNTEAFF
TRBD2 TRBV29-1 CSVETGTSYLLQYF
NA TRBV11-3 CASSTMTSTDTQYF
NA TRBV11-3 CASSLESRGNIQYF
NA TRBV30 CAWSVRVLGGYTF
TRBD2 TRBV11-3 CASRPLAGKAYEQYF
NA TRBV23-1 CASTVTGRNTIYF
NA TRBV19 CASSPTSGMFFFHNSPLHF
TRBD2 TRBV7-1 CASSRDYNNEQFF
NA TRBV9 CASSVAPGTRQETQYF
NA TRBV4-1 CASSLSAGSSNQPQHF
TRBD2 TRBV15 CATSSSGSGADTQYF
NA TRBV11-3 CASSSGSGINTEAFF
TRBD2 TRBV5-1 CASSLGEGQREQFF
NA TRBV6-8 CAMEGRNYGYTF